The clone carrying this T cell receptor beta chain was seen repeatedly, ten times or more. What it recognizes is unknown. TCR beta CDR3 sequences were amplified from RNA transcripts. Using the HTBI primer set, a first-round RT-PCR was run on the TCR CDR3. TCRdb itself ran the multiplex PCR reads through MiXCR, one entry per CDR3 protein. The sample lists about 400,000 distinct CDR3 sequences, roughly 13% seen once, with approximately 5.3% in the top ten. This sample is drawn from a study of T cells in Graves' hyperthyroidism and ophthalmopathy. About the research overall: Initial diagnosis, before any treatment, was when peripheral blood was collected. Notes on the study in general: Within blood appeared most thyroid clonotypes that had expanded above 0.001.

Exclusions: uncontrolled infection, other autoimmune disease, pregnancy, lactation. The PBMCs had their origin in around 9.1 ml of fresh peripheral blood. The ends lost 5 bases at V and 2 bases at J; junction bases unmatched: 8. The CDR3 loop spans 15 amino acids. Looked up from germline, CDR1 is SGHRS and CDR2 is YFSETQ. J is TRBJ2-3 and V is TRBV5-1; 7 nucleotides line up with TRBD1. The sequenced sample consisted of blood. This sequence was found in a woman aged 18-35 years with Graves' hyperthyroidism. In DNA, the CDR3 is TGCGCCAGCAGGACCGGGACAGCGCTCACAGATACGCAGTATTTT. It translates to CASRTGTALTDTQYF.